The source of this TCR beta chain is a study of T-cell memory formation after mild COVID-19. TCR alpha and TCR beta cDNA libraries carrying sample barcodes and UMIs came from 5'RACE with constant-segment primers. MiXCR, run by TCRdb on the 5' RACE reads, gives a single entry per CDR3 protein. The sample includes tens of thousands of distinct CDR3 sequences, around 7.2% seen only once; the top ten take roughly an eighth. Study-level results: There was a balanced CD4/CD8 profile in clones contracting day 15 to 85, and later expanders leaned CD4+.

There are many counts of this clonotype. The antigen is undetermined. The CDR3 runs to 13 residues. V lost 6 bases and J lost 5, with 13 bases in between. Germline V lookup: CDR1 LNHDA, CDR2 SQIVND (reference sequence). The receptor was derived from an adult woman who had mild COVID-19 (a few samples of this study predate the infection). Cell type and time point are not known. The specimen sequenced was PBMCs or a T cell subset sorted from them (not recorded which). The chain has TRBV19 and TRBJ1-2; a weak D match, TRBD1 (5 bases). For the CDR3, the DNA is TGTGCCAGTAGCCCCGGACAAGGATATGGCTACACCTTC. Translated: CASSPGQGYGYTF.